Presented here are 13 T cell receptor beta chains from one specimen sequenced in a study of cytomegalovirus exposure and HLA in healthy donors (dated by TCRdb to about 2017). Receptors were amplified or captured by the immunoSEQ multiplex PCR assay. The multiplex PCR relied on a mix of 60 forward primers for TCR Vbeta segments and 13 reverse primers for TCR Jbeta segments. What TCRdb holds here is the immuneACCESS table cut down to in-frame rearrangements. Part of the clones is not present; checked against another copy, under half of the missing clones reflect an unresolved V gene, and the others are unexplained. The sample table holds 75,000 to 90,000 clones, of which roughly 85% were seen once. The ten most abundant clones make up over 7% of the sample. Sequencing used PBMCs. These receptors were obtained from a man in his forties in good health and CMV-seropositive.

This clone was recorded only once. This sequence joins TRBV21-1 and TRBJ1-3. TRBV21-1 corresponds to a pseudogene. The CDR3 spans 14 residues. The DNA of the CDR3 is TGTGCCAGCAGCAAAGCATTATTTGGAAACACCATATATTTT. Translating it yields CASSKALFGNTIYF.

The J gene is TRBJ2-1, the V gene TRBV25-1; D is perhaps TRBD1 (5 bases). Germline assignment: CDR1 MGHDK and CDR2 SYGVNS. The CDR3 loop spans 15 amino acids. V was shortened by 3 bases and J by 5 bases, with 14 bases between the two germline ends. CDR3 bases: TGTGCCAGCAGTGATGGGGCAGGGCCCAACAATGAGCAGTTCTTC. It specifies CASSDGAGPNNEQFF. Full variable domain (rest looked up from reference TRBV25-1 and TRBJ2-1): EADIYQTPRYLVIGTGKKITLECSQTMGHDKMYWYQQDPGMELHLIHYSYGVNSTEKGDLSSESTVSRIRTEHFPLTLESARPSHTSQYLCASSDGAGPNNEQFFGPGTRLTVL.

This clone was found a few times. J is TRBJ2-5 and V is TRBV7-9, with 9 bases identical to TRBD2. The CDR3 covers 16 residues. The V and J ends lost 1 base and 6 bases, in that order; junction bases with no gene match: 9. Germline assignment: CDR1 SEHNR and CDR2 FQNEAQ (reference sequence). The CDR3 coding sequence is TGTGCCAGCAGCTTAGTCGCGGGAGGGTCGCTAAAGACCCAGTACTTC. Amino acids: CASSLVAGGSLKTQYF.

Written as DNA, the CDR3 is TGTGCCAGCAAAGACAGGGTAGTCCCCAATGAGCAGTTCTTC. Encoded protein: CASKDRVVPNEQFF. This rearrangement joins TRBV11-3 to TRBJ2-1; 7 nucleotides line up with TRBD1. J was trimmed by 6 bases and V by 7 bases; bases with no gene match: 9. Germline assignment: CDR1 SGHNT and CDR2 YENEEA. This CDR3 has 14 residues.

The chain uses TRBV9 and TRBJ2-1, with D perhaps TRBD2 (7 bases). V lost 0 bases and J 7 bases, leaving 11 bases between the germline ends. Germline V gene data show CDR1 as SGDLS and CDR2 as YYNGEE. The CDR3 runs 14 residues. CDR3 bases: TGTGCCAGCAGCGTAGAGGGGGGGAGGAATGAGCAGTTCTTC. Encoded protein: CASSVEGGRNEQFF.

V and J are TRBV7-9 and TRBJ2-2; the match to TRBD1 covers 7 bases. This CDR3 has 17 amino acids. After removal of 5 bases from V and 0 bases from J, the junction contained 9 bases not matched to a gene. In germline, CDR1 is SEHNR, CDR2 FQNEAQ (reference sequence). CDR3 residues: CASSPTPGTANTGELFF. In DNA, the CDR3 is TGTGCCAGCAGCCCAACGCCCGGGACAGCGAACACCGGGGAGCTGTTTTTT.

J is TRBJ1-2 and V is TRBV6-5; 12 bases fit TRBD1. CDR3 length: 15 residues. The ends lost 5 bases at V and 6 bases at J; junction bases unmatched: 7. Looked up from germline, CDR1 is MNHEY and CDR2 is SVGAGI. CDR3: CASSMRDRGRDGYTF. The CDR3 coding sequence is TGTGCCAGCAGTATGCGGGACAGGGGGCGAGATGGCTACACCTTC.

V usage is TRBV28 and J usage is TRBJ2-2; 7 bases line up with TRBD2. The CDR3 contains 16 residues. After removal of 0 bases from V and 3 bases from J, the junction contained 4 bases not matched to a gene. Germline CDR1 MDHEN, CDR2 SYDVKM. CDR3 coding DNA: TGTGCCAGCAGTTTATGGTCTAGCGGAGACACCGGGGAGCTGTTTTTT. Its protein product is CASSLWSSGDTGELFF.

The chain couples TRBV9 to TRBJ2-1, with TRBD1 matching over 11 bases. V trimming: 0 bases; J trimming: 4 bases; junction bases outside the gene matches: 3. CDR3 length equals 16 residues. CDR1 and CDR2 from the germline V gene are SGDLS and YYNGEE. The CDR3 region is CASSVDGTGGYNEQFF. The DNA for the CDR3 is TGTGCCAGCAGCGTAGATGGGACAGGGGGATACAATGAGCAGTTCTTC.

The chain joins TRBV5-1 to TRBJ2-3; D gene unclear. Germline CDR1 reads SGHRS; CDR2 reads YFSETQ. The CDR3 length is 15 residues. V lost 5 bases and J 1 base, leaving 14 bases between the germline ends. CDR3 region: CASSKLAPRTDTQYF. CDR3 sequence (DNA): TGCGCCAGCAGTAAATTGGCACCACGCACAGATACGCAGTATTTT.

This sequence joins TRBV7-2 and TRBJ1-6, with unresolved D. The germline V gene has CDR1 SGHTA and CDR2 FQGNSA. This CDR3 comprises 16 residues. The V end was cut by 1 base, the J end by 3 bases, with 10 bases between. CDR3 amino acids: CASSLGAVNYNSPLHF. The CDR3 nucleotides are TGTGCCAGCAGCTTAGGGGCAGTGAACTATAATTCACCCCTCCACTTT.

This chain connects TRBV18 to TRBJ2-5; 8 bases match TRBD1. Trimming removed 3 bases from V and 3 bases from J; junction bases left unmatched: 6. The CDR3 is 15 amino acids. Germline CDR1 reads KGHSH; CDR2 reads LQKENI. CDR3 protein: CASSPQGAVKETQYF. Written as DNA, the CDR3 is TGTGCCAGCTCACCTCAGGGGGCGGTCAAAGAGACCCAGTACTTC.

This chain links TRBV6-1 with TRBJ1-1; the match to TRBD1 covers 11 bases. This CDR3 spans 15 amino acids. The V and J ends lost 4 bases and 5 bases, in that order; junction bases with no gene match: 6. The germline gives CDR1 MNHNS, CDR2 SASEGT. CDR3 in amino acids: CASSGTGQGGTEAFF. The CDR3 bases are TGTGCCAGCAGTGGAACGGGACAGGGGGGAACTGAAGCTTTCTTT.